Sequencing of this TCR beta chain was carried out in a study of T cell responses to AZD1222 COVID-19 vaccine. This table comes from immunoSEQ multiplex PCR, and its TCRdb copy is limited to in-frame clones, with some not included. The table shows 72,000 or so clones, with more than 90% occurring only once. Study-level findings and limits: The study reported that nearly half of spike-specific TCRs target unmutated variant regions. Distributed over spike, vaccine-associated CD4 TCRs predominated at 160-218 and 743-854. Donor demographics were predominantly white British with a female majority; clonal diversity may be underestimated. Following two doses of AZD1222, Spike-specific TCR breadth and depth rose.

On this clone itself: Its antigen is as yet unknown.

The input for sequencing was peripheral blood, taken on day 0 of AZD1222 vaccination. This clonotype was sampled from an adult in good health.

CDR3 region: CSAITRGPGQPQHF. Here the CDR3 DNA reads TGCAGCGCCATCACCAGGGGTCCCGGGCAGCCCCAGCATTTT. V usage is TRBV29-1 and J usage is TRBJ1-5; the D gene is possibly TRBD1 (6 bases). The CDR3 length is 14 residues. The germline V gene has CDR1 SQVTM and CDR2 ANQGSEA. With 7 bases removed from V and 7 bases from J, the gap between germline ends came to 20 bases.